This TCR beta chain was identified during a study of blood T cell repertoires in COVID-19. Across the study: Samples taken during acute and convalescent COVID-19 were collected in the United States, Italy and Spain. In each case, the material was cDNA or gDNA derived from T cells, B-cell-depleted T cells, or PBMCs.

Original processing methods: Cell counts per sample came from amplifying reference gene primers. Assay: immunoSEQ multiplex PCR; the TCRdb copy retains only in-frame clones and omits some. V and J calls plus clone size are reproduced from that table; the DNA served to infer D and trimming. The data contain some 320,000 clones, 70% to 90% of them singletons. The length of the CDR3 is 17 residues. Germline CDR1 reads SGHTA; CDR2 reads FQGNSA. Trimming at V came to 3 bases and at J to 1 base, leaving 8 bases not matched to a gene. The rearrangement links TRBV7-2 to TRBJ1-1; TRBD1 matches at 10 bases. This TCR was sampled from a human donor in a cohort sampled during active COVID-19. The sequenced sample consisted of peripheral blood. CDR3 sequence: CASSFRTGGPQNTEAFF. CDR3 nucleotide sequence: TGTGCCAGCAGCTTCAGGACAGGGGGACCGCAGAACACTGAAGCTTTCTTT.